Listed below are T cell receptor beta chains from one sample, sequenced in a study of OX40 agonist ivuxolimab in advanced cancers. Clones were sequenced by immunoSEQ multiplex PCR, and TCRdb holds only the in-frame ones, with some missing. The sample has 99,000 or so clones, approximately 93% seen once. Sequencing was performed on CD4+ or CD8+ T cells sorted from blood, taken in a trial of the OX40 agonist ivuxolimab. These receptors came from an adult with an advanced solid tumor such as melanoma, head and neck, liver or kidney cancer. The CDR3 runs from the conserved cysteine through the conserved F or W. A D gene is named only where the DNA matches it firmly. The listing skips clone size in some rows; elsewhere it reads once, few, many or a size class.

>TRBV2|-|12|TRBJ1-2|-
TGTGCCAGCAGCTTCGGACGTTATGGCTACACCTTC
CASSFGRYGYTF
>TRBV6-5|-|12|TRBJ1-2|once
TGTGCCAGCGGCCGGTTGAACTATGGCTACACCTTC
CASGRLNYGYTF
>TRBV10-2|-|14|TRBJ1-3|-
TGCGCCACCCGCATTGCGGGTACAGGAAACACCATATATTTT
CATRIAGTGNTIYF
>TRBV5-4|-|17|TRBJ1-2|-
TGTGCCAGCAGCTTGGCCACCGCCGCTAACTTCCCTTATGGCTACACCTTC
CASSLATAANFPYGYTF
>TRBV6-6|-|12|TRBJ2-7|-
TGTGCCAGCAGATATACAGGGTCCGAGCAGTACTTC
CASRYTGSEQYF
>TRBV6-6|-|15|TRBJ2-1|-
TGTGCCAGCAGTTATCGGTCGGGATCGTCCGATGAGCAGTTCTTC
CASSYRSGSSDEQFF
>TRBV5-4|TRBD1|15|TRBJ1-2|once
TGTGCCAGCAGCTTGGCTGGGACAGGGACCTATGGCTACACCTTC
CASSLAGTGTYGYTF
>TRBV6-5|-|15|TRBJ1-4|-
TGTGCCAGCAGTTACGTCGGAGGGGCTAATGAAAAACTGTTTTTT
CASSYVGGANEKLFF
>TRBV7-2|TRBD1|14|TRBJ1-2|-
TGTGCCAGCAGCTTACAGGGGGCTAACTATGGCTACACCTTC
CASSLQGANYGYTF
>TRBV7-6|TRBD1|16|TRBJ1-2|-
TGTGCCAGCAGCTTGGGGGAGGGGGCAGGCGACTATGGCTACACCTTC
CASSLGEGAGDYGYTF
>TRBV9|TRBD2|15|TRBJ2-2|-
TGTGCCAGCAGCGTAGAGGCAGCGGGGGCCGGGGAGCTGTTTTTT
CASSVEAAGAGELFF
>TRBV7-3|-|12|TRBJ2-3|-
TGTGCCAGCAGCGGGAGCGGAGATACGCAGTATTTT
CASSGSGDTQYF
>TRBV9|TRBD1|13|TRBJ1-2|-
TGTGCCAGCAGAGAGACAGGGACGGCTGGCTACACCTTC
CASRETGTAGYTF
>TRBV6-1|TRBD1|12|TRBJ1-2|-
TGTGCCAGCAGGGGGACAGGGAGTGGCTACACCTTC
CASRGTGSGYTF
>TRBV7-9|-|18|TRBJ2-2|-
TGTGCCAGCAGCCAAAGTATCGAACAGAGGAGGGGCACCGGGGAGCTGTTTTTT
CASSQSIEQRRGTGELFF
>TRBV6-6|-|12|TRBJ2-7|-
TGTGCCAGCTGTCCCAGTGGCTACGAGCAGTACTTC
CASCPSGYEQYF
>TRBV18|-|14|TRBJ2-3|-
TGTGCCAGCTCACCCTGGGAGGGCACAGATACGCAGTATTTT
CASSPWEGTDTQYF
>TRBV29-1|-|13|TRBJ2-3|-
TGCAGCGTTGAGGCCCAAAGGGACGATACGCAGTATTTT
CSVEAQRDDTQYF
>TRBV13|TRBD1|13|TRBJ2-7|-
TGTGCCAGCAGCATCGGGACAGCGTGGGAGCAGTACTTC
CASSIGTAWEQYF
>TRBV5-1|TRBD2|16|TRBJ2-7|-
TGCGCCAGCAGCTTGGGCGGGGGGCAGGTGGGCTACGAGCAGTACTTC
CASSLGGGQVGYEQYF
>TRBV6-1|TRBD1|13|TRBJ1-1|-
TGTGCCAGCAGGTTGACAGGGGACACTGAAGCTTTCTTT
CASRLTGDTEAFF
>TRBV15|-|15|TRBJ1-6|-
TGTGCCACCAGCAGAGATATTCAGGGAAATTCACCCCTCCACTTT
CATSRDIQGNSPLHF
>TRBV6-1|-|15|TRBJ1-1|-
TGTGCCAGCAGTGTCCAAGGGACATCAAACACTGAAGCTTTCTTT
CASSVQGTSNTEAFF
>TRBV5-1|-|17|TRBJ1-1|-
TGCGCCAGCAACGAAATTGAGGGAAGCGGAGTCGGCACTGAAGCTTTCTTT
CASNEIEGSGVGTEAFF
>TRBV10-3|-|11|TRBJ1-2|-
TGTGCCATCAGTGGGCCTGCCGGCTACACCTTC
CAISGPAGYTF
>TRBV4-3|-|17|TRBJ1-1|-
TGCGCCAGCAGCCCATCCTTGATGAGGACGGTTAACACTGAAGCTTTCTTT
CASSPSLMRTVNTEAFF
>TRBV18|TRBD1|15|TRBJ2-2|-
TGTGCCAGCTCACCACCAGGGGGCGACACCGGGGAGCTGTTTTTT
CASSPPGGDTGELFF
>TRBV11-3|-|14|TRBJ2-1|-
TGTGCCAGCAGCTTACGGGCCTCCTACAATGAGCAGTTCTTC
CASSLRASYNEQFF
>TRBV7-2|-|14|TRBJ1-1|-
TGTGCCAGCAGCTTAGCCCCGGTGAACACTGAAGCTTTCTTT
CASSLAPVNTEAFF
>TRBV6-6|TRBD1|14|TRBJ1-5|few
TGTGCCAGCAGTTTTACAGGGGGCGGGCAGCCCCAGCATTTT
CASSFTGGGQPQHF
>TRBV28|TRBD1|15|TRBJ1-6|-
TGTGCCAGCAGTTCCGTAGACAGGGATAATTCACCCCTCCACTTT
CASSSVDRDNSPLHF
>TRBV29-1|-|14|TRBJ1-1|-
TGCAGCGTTGAAACAGAGACAGCGAACACTGAAGCTTTCTTT
CSVETETANTEAFF
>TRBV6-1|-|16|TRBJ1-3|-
TGTGCCAGCAGTGAAGAAAGGACCCCATTCGGAGACACCATATATTTT
CASSEERTPFGDTIYF
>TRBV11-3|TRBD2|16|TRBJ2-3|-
TGTGCCAGCAGCCTCACACTAGCGGGAGCAAGAGATACGCAGTATTTT
CASSLTLAGARDTQYF
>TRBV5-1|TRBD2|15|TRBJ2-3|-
TGCGCCAGCAGCGACGTAGCGGGGGGCACAGATACGCAGTATTTT
CASSDVAGGTDTQYF